These 10 T cell receptor beta chains came from one sample sequenced in a study of blood T cell repertoires in COVID-19. The assay was immunoSEQ multiplex PCR, and TCRdb's table has in-frame clones only and misses some. Here the sample spans about 210,000 clones, approximately 89% being singletons. Sample: PBMCs or T cells enriched from blood (not recorded which). Receptors originate from a woman between 40 and 50 years old with acute COVID-19.

The chain is built from TRBV7-9 and TRBJ1-2; 9 bases map to TRBD1. The length of the CDR3 is 15 residues. V lost 0 bases, J lost 7 bases, and 6 bases stayed unmatched. The V gene's germline CDR1 is SEHNR and CDR2 FQNEAQ (reference sequence). CDR3 DNA: TGTGCCAGCAGCTTAGCGGGGACAGGGTCCGGTGGCTACACCTTC. Its translation: CASSLAGTGSGGYTF.

The chain couples TRBV25-1 to TRBJ1-1; 7 nucleotides agree with TRBD1. Germline CDR1 reads MGHDK; CDR2 reads SYGVNS. V lost 8 bases and J lost 1; bases outside the gene matches: 4. The CDR3 runs to 13 residues. CDR3 residues: CASAGQRNTEAFF. The CDR3 DNA reads TGTGCCAGCGCGGGACAGCGGAACACTGAAGCTTTCTTT.

This clone was seen more than once but under ten times. V is TRBV15 and J is TRBJ2-2; no clear D. Germline loops: CDR1 LNHNV, CDR2 YYDKDF (reference sequence). Trimming removed 0 bases from V and 1 base from J, with 6 bases in between. The CDR3 has 15 amino acids. This CDR3 is CATSRDTRNTGELFF. CDR3 coding DNA: TGTGCCACCAGCAGAGATACCAGGAACACCGGGGAGCTGTTTTTT.

This clone was seen once. The V and J genes are TRBV5-5 and TRBJ2-7; D possibly corresponds to TRBD1 (6 bases). The V and J ends lost 0 bases and 4 bases respectively, with 11 bases between them. This CDR3 region has 14 residues. Germline values: CDR1 SGHKS, CDR2 YYEKEE (reference sequence). DNA of the CDR3: TGTGCCAGCAGCTTGGTCCAGGGGATTTACGAGCAGTACTTC. Its translation: CASSLVQGIYEQYF.

This clone showed up just a few times. V usage is TRBV6-6 and J usage is TRBJ1-3; D gene uncertain. Germline V lookup: CDR1 MNHNY, CDR2 SVGAGI (reference sequence). There are 16 residues in the CDR3. The V end lost 5 bases, the J end lost 0 bases, and 14 bases lay between the germline ends. The CDR3 spells CASSNAGQSSGNTIYF. CDR3 bases: TGTGCCAGCAGTAACGCGGGCCAAAGCTCTGGAAACACCATATATTTT.

The genes are TRBV7-2 and TRBJ2-3, with 11 bases matching TRBD2. CDR3 length: 17 residues. Germline values: CDR1 SGHTA, CDR2 FQGNSA. Trimming cost V 3 bases and J 2 bases; bases outside gene matches: 7. The CDR3 loop reads CASSFWLAGGNTDTQYF. For the CDR3, the DNA is TGTGCCAGCAGCTTTTGGCTAGCGGGGGGAAACACAGATACGCAGTATTTT.

J is TRBJ1-1 and V is TRBV3-1 (or the pseudogene TRBV3-2); 8 nucleotides line up with TRBD1. The CDR3 is made up of 15 amino acids. J was trimmed by 7 bases and V by 5 bases; bases with no gene match: 12. Per the germline V gene, CDR1 is LGHDT and CDR2 is YNNKEL (reference sequence). The DNA of the CDR3 is TGTGCCAGCAGCGCGAGACAGGGGCCCCGGATTGAAGCTTTCTTT. Translated, it gives CASSARQGPRIEAFF.

This chain joins TRBV12-5 and TRBJ2-3; D remains unclear. The CDR3 spans 14 residues. V was cut by 4 bases and J by 0 bases, with 8 bases left in between. Germline V CDR1 and CDR2: LGHNT, FRNRAP. The CDR3 reads CASGSPTSTDTQYF. The CDR3 region has the DNA TGTGCTAGTGGTTCCCCAACTAGCACAGATACGCAGTATTTT.

The chain joins TRBV27 to TRBJ2-7; tentatively, D is TRBD2 (6 bases). CDR1 and CDR2 from the germline V gene are MNHEY and SMNVEV (reference sequence). This CDR3 contains 15 residues. V was trimmed by 6 bases and J by 0 bases, leaving 15 bases between them. In DNA, the CDR3 is TGTGCCAGCAGCCCCACCGGGACTTTCTCCTACGAGCAGTACTTC. This sequence encodes CASSPTGTFSYEQYF.

The V call is TRBV24-1, the J call TRBJ1-5, with 9 bases lining up with TRBD1. V trimming: 9 bases; J trimming: 1 base; junction bases outside the gene matches: 6. In germline, CDR1 is KGHDR, CDR2 SFDVKD. CDR3 length equals 15 residues. The DNA of the CDR3 is TGTGCCACCGCTGGACAGGGGCCAAGCAATCAGCCCCAGCATTTT. This sequence encodes CATAGQGPSNQPQHF.